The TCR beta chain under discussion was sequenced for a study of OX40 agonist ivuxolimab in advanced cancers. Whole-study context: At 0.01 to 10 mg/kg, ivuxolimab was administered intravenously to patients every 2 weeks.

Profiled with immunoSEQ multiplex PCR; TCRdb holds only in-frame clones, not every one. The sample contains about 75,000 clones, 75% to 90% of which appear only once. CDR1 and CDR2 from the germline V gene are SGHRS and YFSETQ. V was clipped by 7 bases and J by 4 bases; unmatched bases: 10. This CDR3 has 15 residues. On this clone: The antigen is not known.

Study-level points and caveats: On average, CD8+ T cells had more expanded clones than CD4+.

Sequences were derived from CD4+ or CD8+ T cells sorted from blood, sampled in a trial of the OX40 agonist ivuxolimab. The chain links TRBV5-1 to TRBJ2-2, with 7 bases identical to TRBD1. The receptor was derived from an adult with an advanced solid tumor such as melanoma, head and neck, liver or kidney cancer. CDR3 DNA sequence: TGCGCCAGCCTGCAGGAGACAGGGAGCACCGGGGAGCTGTTTTTT. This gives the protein CASLQETGSTGELFF. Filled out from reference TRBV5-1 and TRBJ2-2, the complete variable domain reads KAGVTQTPRYLIKTRGQQVTLSCSPISGHRSVSWYQQTPGQGLQFLFEYFSETQRNKGNFPGRFSGRQFSNSRSEMNVSTLELGDSALYLCASLQETGSTGELFFGEGSRLTVL.